This T cell receptor (beta chain) was identified during a study of radiotherapy plus CTLA-4 blockade in lung cancer. Whole-study findings and limits: Among blood TCR repertoires after radiotherapy plus ipilimumab, tumor-derived clones expanded. How blood T cell clones changed early, along with interferon-beta, reportedly forecast response best.

Focal radiation was given together with CTLA-4 blockade (ipilimumab) to patients with chemo-refractory metastatic non-small-cell lung cancer. Regarding this clone: Its matching antigen is unknown.

Using immunoSEQ multiplex PCR, the repertoire was profiled, and TCRdb retains in-frame clones only, with some absent. The sample lists approximately 35,000 clones; more than 70% were seen once. The TCR originated in a human donor with non-small cell lung cancer who had stable disease on radiotherapy plus ipilimumab. The sequenced sample was peripheral blood, obtained from a patient treated with radiotherapy plus ipilimumab.

The CDR3 DNA follows: TGTGCCAGCAGCTTTAGCGCCCGTAGCACAGATACGCAGTATTTT. Translating it yields CASSFSARSTDTQYF. This rearrangement joins TRBV11-1 to TRBJ2-3; possibly TRBD2 for D (5 bases). CDR3 length: 15 amino acids. Between the trimmed V and J ends, which lost 3 bases and 0 bases, there was a span of 10 bases. Germline lookup yields CDR1 SGHAT and CDR2 FQDESV (reference sequence).